The present T cell receptor beta chain was sequenced within a study of a mutant IDH1 vaccine in newly diagnosed glioma. As for the study in general: Treated patients were roughly 62% male, approximately 40% female, mean age around 40 years. The therapy given earlier, which was standard therapy, consisted of radiotherapy, temozolomide, or both, and most of the patients received both.

This clone showed up just once. Antigen: not known. The study's findings and limits: The occurrence of vaccine-induced immune responses was seen in more than 85% of patients.

The protocol was immunoSEQ multiplex PCR, while the TCRdb copy is restricted to in-frame clones and leaves out a portion. In the table there are about 23,000 clones, 79% of which are singletons. The sample's time point: week 11, during vaccination. One vaccine dose held 300 ug of mutant IDH1 20-mer peptide and came with topical imiquimod. Every donor had a new WHO grade 3 or 4 astrocytoma that was IDH1-mutant, with loss of nuclear ATRX. This clonotype was obtained from a man aged 35-49 years with glioma. The sample in question was PBMCs, obtained from a glioma patient whose treatment included an IDH1 peptide vaccine.

The CDR3 protein is CATRQAGETQYF. As DNA, the CDR3 is TGTGCCACCCGACAGGCGGGGGAGACCCAGTACTTC. This chain links TRBV19 with TRBJ2-5; the D gene could be TRBD1 or TRBD2 (6 bases each). With 10 bases removed from V and 5 bases from J, the gap between germline ends came to 14 bases. The CDR3 has 12 amino acids. From germline, CDR1 is LNHDA and CDR2 SQIVND (reference sequence).